This is a list of T cell receptor beta chains from one sample in a study of control samples from healthy donors and cancer patients. Generated by immunoSEQ multiplex PCR, the TCRdb table keeps only in-frame clones and is missing some. The sample records roughly 120,000 clones, 80% to 90% being singletons. The source material was PBMCs. The origin of the receptors is a woman aged 50 to 65 with colorectal cancer. Each CDR3 is given with its conserved first and last residue. A D gene is named only where the DNA matches it firmly. Clone size is not always given. Where it is, it says once, few, many or a class for expanded clones.

j_call,d_call,clone_size,v_call,cdr3_aa,cdr3_nt
TRBJ1-1,TRBD1,-,TRBV27,CASTRTGTGLTEAFF,TGTGCCAGCACCAGAACGGGGACAGGGTTGACTGAAGCTTTCTTT
TRBJ2-1,TRBD2,few,TRBV4-1,CASSQEVAGGSDEQFF,TGCGCCAGCAGCCAAGAAGTAGCGGGAGGTAGCGATGAGCAGTTCTTC
TRBJ2-1,TRBD2,-,TRBV6-1,CASSEPGLAYNEQFF,TGTGCCAGCAGTGAACCGGGACTAGCCTACAATGAGCAGTTCTTC
TRBJ1-2,-,-,TRBV27,CASSFAGNLASGYTF,TGTGCCAGCAGTTTTGCAGGGAATCTGGCAAGTGGCTACACCTTC
TRBJ2-3,-,-,TRBV11-1,CASSASSGSTDTQYF,TGTGCCAGCAGCGCAAGTAGCGGCAGCACAGATACGCAGTATTTT
TRBJ1-4,-,-,TRBV2,CASSGPGRSNEKLFF,TGTGCCAGCAGCGGTCCAGGGCGGTCTAATGAAAAACTGTTTTTT
TRBJ1-2,TRBD1,-,TRBV19,CASSIGGQIYGYTF,TGTGCCAGTAGTATAGGGGGACAGATCTATGGCTACACCTTC
TRBJ2-7,-,-,TRBV18,CASSPPAPSGTRRYEQYF,TGTGCCAGCTCACCACCCGCTCCCTCCGGGACCCGTCGTTACGAGCAGTACTTC
TRBJ1-1,-,-,TRBV7-9,CASKGEEVEAFF,TGTGCCAGCAAGGGGGAAGAAGTGGAAGCTTTCTTT
TRBJ1-4,-,-,TRBV6-1,CASSEWGTSATNEKLFF,TGTGCCAGCAGTGAATGGGGGACATCTGCAACTAATGAAAAACTGTTTTTT
TRBJ2-2,TRBD2,-,TRBV2,CASKEPGTSGTRDTGELFF,TGTGCCAGCAAAGAACCCGGGACTAGCGGGACCCGAGACACCGGGGAGCTGTTTTTT
TRBJ1-1,-,-,TRBV9,CASSVGPGNAEAFF,TGTGCCAGCAGCGTAGGACCGGGAAACGCTGAAGCTTTCTTT
TRBJ2-2,-,-,TRBV2,CASSEGGGGELFF,TGTGCCAGCAGCGAAGGGGGGGGCGGGGAGCTGTTTTTT
TRBJ1-3,-,-,TRBV13,CASSSRGGGNTIYF,TGTGCCAGCAGCTCCAGGGGCGGGGGAAACACCATATATTTT
TRBJ1-5,-,few,TRBV28,CATGWGNQPQHF,TGTGCCACTGGTTGGGGCAATCAGCCCCAGCATTTT
TRBJ2-7,TRBD2,-,TRBV28,CASSGQAGRGSEQYF,TGTGCCAGCAGTGGGCAAGCGGGAAGAGGCTCCGAGCAGTACTTC
TRBJ1-6,-,-,TRBV6-1,CASSEGGGWNSPLHF,TGTGCCAGCAGTGAAGGGGGGGGATGGAATTCACCCCTCCACTTT
TRBJ2-1,-,-,TRBV6-1,CASSEDRKTYNEQFF,TGTGCCAGCAGTGAAGACAGGAAGACCTACAATGAGCAGTTCTTC
TRBJ2-5,-,-,TRBV25-1,CASSDSKWGETQYF,TGTGCCAGCAGTGATTCGAAGTGGGGAGAGACCCAGTACTTC
TRBJ2-1,TRBD1,-,TRBV18,CASETGDEQFF,TGTGCCAGCGAAACAGGGGATGAGCAGTTCTTC
TRBJ2-2,-,-,TRBV7-2,CASSLHAEGGELFF,TGTGCCAGCAGCCTACACGCCGAAGGTGGGGAGCTGTTTTTT
TRBJ2-2,-,-,TRBV27,CASSPRLAVNTGELFF,TGTGCCAGCAGTCCCCGGTTAGCAGTTAACACCGGGGAGCTGTTTTTT
TRBJ2-3,-,-,TRBV6-5,CASSQFTQYF,TGTGCCAGCAGTCAGTTTACGCAGTATTTT
TRBJ1-5,TRBD1,-,TRBV5-8,CASSLGPGTGAFGSNQPQHF,TGTGCCAGCAGCTTGGGACCCGGGACAGGGGCGTTCGGAAGCAATCAGCCCCAGCATTTT
TRBJ2-7,TRBD1,-,TRBV5-1,CASRGGDRASYEQYF,TGCGCCAGCAGAGGAGGGGACAGGGCCTCCTACGAGCAGTACTTC
TRBJ1-2,-,-,TRBV5-1,CASSIGTLSDGYTF,TGCGCCAGCAGCATCGGGACCTTGAGCGATGGCTACACCTTC
TRBJ2-5,TRBD2,-,TRBV28,CASSERSGRIQETQYF,TGTGCCAGCAGCGAACGTAGCGGGAGGATCCAAGAGACCCAGTACTTC
TRBJ2-5,TRBD1,-,TRBV12-5,CASGPGTGGSEETQYF,TGTGCTAGTGGTCCTGGGACAGGGGGGTCTGAGGAGACCCAGTACTTC
TRBJ1-2,TRBD1,few,TRBV19,CASRLSQGLHGYTF,TGTGCCAGTAGACTCTCACAGGGGTTACATGGCTACACCTTC
TRBJ2-7,-,-,TRBV27,CASSFGGWNEQYF,TGTGCCAGCAGTTTTGGCGGTTGGAACGAGCAGTACTTC
TRBJ1-4,TRBD1,-,TRBV7-9,CASSLRAGGRVNEKLFF,TGTGCCAGCAGCTTAAGGGCAGGGGGCCGAGTTAATGAAAAACTGTTTTTT
TRBJ2-5,-,-,TRBV27,CASSPFASGTPKETQYF,TGTGCCAGCAGTCCCTTTGCATCCGGGACACCGAAAGAGACCCAGTACTTC
TRBJ2-1,TRBD1,-,TRBV9,CASSVVGGQAYNEQFF,TGTGCCAGCAGCGTAGTCGGGGGACAGGCATACAATGAGCAGTTCTTC
TRBJ2-3,-,-,TRBV2,CASSEGRGTTDTQYF,TGTGCCAGCAGTGAAGGGCGCGGAACCACAGATACGCAGTATTTT
TRBJ1-1,-,-,TRBV7-2,CASSPNGFAGREAFF,TGTGCCAGCAGCCCGAATGGATTTGCTGGTCGGGAAGCTTTCTTT
TRBJ1-6,TRBD1,-,TRBV19,CASSRGQDSYNSPLHF,TGTGCCAGTAGTAGAGGACAGGACTCCTATAATTCACCCCTCCACTTT
TRBJ2-7,TRBD2,-,TRBV3-1/TRBV3-2,CASSFRLAAASYEQYF,TGTGCCAGCAGCTTCCGACTAGCGGCGGCCTCCTACGAGCAGTACTTC
TRBJ2-7,-,-,TRBV14,CASSQYRDSREQYF,TGTGCCAGCAGCCAGTACAGGGACTCTAGAGAGCAGTACTTC
TRBJ1-4,TRBD1,-,TRBV28,CASSTTGTGGGEKLFF,TGTGCCAGCAGTACAACGGGGACAGGGGGAGGTGAAAAACTGTTTTTT
TRBJ1-2,-,-,TRBV7-9,CASSLVLGRLGYGYTF,TGTGCCAGCAGCTTAGTATTGGGGCGATTAGGCTATGGCTACACCTTC
TRBJ2-3,-,-,TRBV7-3,CASSFRGGTTDTQYF,TGTGCCAGCAGCTTTCGAGGAGGGACCACAGATACGCAGTATTTT
TRBJ1-1,-,-,TRBV19,CASSIYLNTEAFF,TGTGCCAGTAGTATATATTTGAACACTGAAGCTTTCTTT
TRBJ1-3,-,-,TRBV5-1,CASSLDRSFSGNTIYF,TGCGCCAGCAGCTTGGACAGGTCTTTCTCTGGAAACACCATATATTTT
TRBJ2-3,-,-,TRBV10-3,CAISESRPGRDTQYF,TGTGCCATCAGTGAGTCACGTCCCGGGAGAGATACGCAGTATTTT
TRBJ2-5,TRBD2,-,TRBV6-5,CASIVGLAGAQTQYF,TGTGCCAGCATCGTCGGACTAGCGGGAGCCCAGACCCAGTACTTC
TRBJ1-1,TRBD1,-,TRBV2,CASSEQGAVSTEAFF,TGTGCCAGCAGTGAGCAGGGGGCGGTTAGCACTGAAGCTTTCTTT
TRBJ1-2,-,-,TRBV3-1/TRBV3-2,CASSRDRSKGSTF,TGTGCCAGCAGCCGGGACCGCAGTAAGGGCTCCACCTTC
TRBJ1-1,-,few,TRBV3-1/TRBV3-2,CASSQGSVGENTEAFF,TGTGCCAGCAGCCAAGGGTCGGTGGGTGAGAACACTGAAGCTTTCTTT
TRBJ1-1,-,-,TRBV20-1,CSASPDWGGDHGEAFF,TGCAGTGCTAGTCCTGATTGGGGGGGGGACCATGGTGAAGCTTTCTTT
TRBJ1-2,-,-,TRBV2,CASRETNYGYTF,TGTGCCAGCAGGGAGACTAACTATGGCTACACCTTC
TRBJ1-2,-,-,TRBV9,CASSAPWDGNYGYTF,TGTGCCAGCAGCGCTCCCTGGGACGGTAACTATGGCTACACCTTC
TRBJ1-5,TRBD1,-,TRBV15,CATSKLSTGRGQPQHF,TGTGCCACCAGCAAGCTCTCGACAGGGCGAGGACAGCCCCAGCATTTT
TRBJ1-5,TRBD1,-,TRBV7-9,CASSLDRANQPQHF,TGTGCCAGCAGTCTCGACAGGGCTAATCAGCCCCAGCATTTT
TRBJ1-6,TRBD1,-,TRBV5-1,CASSLAPQGNNSPLHF,TGCGCCAGCAGCTTGGCCCCACAGGGGAATAATTCACCCCTCCACTTT
TRBJ2-2,TRBD2,-,TRBV16,CASSQYRLAENTGELFF,TGTGCCAGCAGCCAATATCGGCTAGCGGAGAACACCGGGGAGCTGTTTTTT
TRBJ1-2,-,-,TRBV6-5,CASRPGREGGYTF,TGTGCCAGCAGGCCCGGACGGGAGGGAGGCTACACCTTC
TRBJ2-2,-,-,TRBV19,CASSIRLNTGELFF,TGTGCCAGTAGTATACGACTTAACACCGGGGAGCTGTTTTTT
TRBJ2-1,TRBD2,-,TRBV5-1,CASSTVAGGTNEQFF,TGCGCCAGCAGCACCGTAGCGGGAGGGACCAATGAGCAGTTCTTC